This TCR beta chain was captured by sequencing in a study of STAT5B mutations in CD4+ large granular lymphocyte leukemia. J lost 3 bases, V lost 5 bases, and 5 bases had no gene match. The CDR3 is 15 residues long. Looked up from germline, CDR1 is ENHRY and CDR2 is SYGVKD. Profiled with immunoSEQ multiplex PCR; TCRdb holds only in-frame clones, not every one. The sample holds about 23,000 clones, 79% seen once. The sample taken for sequencing was CD4+ T cells from blood buffy coats. The clonotype comes from a human donor in good health. This sequence joins TRBV10-3 and TRBJ2-3; 10 nucleotides match TRBD2. The CDR3 DNA reads as TGTGCCATCAGTAGCGGGAGGGCCGGGACAGATACGCAGTATTTT. Its protein is CAISSGRAGTDTQYF.